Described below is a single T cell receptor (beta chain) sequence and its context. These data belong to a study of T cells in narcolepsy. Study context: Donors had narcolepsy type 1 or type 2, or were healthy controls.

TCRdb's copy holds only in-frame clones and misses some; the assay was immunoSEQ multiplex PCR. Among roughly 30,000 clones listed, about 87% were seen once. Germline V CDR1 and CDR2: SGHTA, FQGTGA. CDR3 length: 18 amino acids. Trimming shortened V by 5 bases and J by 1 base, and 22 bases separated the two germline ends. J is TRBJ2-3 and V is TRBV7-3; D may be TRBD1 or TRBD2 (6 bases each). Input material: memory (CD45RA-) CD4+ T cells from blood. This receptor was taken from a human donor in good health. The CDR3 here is CASSENAFRGGGTDTQYF. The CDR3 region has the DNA TGTGCCAGCAGCGAGAATGCCTTCAGGGGAGGAGGCACAGATACGCAGTATTTT.